This TCR beta chain was documented in a study of beta chain features in type 1 diabetes. Study-level points and caveats: Patients with Type 1 diabetes showed moderately but significantly shorter TCRB CDR3s in all four CD4+ subsets.

Reverse transcribing all isolated RNA meant expressed TCRB transcripts were sequenced. TCRdb's table, derived via immunoSEQ multiplex PCR, lists solely in-frame clones and lacks some. The table has over 300,000 clones, roughly 9% seen once; the top ten hold 0.95% to 1.1%. This clone showed up just a few times. What it binds is unknown. This sample also contains other DNA sequences that code for the same CDR3. Looked up from germline, CDR1 is SGHAT and CDR2 is FQNNGV. This CDR3 region has 13 residues. Trimming pared 3 bases from V and 3 bases from J, leaving 9 bases between. The receptor comes from a man aged 30-40 years with type 1 diabetes. The V and J genes are TRBV11-2 and TRBJ2-7; no clear D gene. Sequencing was done on a sample of central memory CD4+ T cells from blood. The CDR3 bases are TGTGCCAGCAGCTTCGGGCCGTTCTACGAGCAGTACTTC. As protein: CASSFGPFYEQYF.